The 22 T cell receptor beta chains reported below all come from one sample, sequenced in a study of OX40 agonist ivuxolimab in advanced cancers. TCRdb keeps only in-frame clones here, not all; method: immunoSEQ multiplex PCR. The data hold just over 14,000 clones, with over 60% observed a single time. The specimen comprised CD4+ or CD8+ T cells sorted from blood, sampled in a trial of the OX40 agonist ivuxolimab. These receptors were obtained from an adult with an advanced solid tumor such as melanoma, head and neck, liver or kidney cancer.

Relative to its sample, this clone is medium-sized. The gene calls are TRBV6-4 and TRBJ2-3; 8 nucleotides agree with TRBD2. The CDR3 extends over 16 amino acids. CDR1 and CDR2 from the germline V gene are MRHNA and SNTAGT. V shed 2 bases, J shed 1 base, and the junction held 5 bases outside the gene matches. Here the CDR3 reads CASSDASGSGTDTQYF. The CDR3 DNA sequence: TGTGCCAGCAGTGACGCCAGCGGGAGTGGCACAGATACGCAGTATTTT.

This clone was seen just once. This rearrangement joins TRBV18 to TRBJ2-7; 7 nucleotides match TRBD1. Germline V gene data show CDR1 as KGHSH and CDR2 as LQKENI. This CDR3 is 14 amino acids long. Unmatched junction bases numbered 6, after V lost 5 bases and J lost 2 bases. CDR3 region: CASSGDRVTYEQYF. The CDR3 DNA reads as TGTGCCAGCTCAGGCGACAGGGTAACCTACGAGCAGTACTTC.

This clone is medium-sized. V gene TRBV28 combines with J gene TRBJ2-5; unclear D gene. The CDR3 covers 14 residues. Trimming left V 3 bases short and J 3 bases short, with 11 bases between. Germline CDR1 reads MDHEN; CDR2 reads SYDVKM. The CDR3 nucleotides read TGTGCCAGCAGTTTTGCCACGCCTGAAGAGACCCAGTACTTC. Translated: CASSFATPEETQYF. The full variable domain, its missing parts supplied by reference TRBV28 and TRBJ2-5, is DVKVTQSSRYLVKRTGEKVFLECVQDMDHENMFWYRQDPGLGLRLIYFSYDVKMKEKGDIPEGYSVSREKKERFSLILESASTNQTSMYLCASSFATPEETQYFGPGTRLLVL.

Notes on this clone: Additional DNA sequences in this sample encode the identical CDR3. V and J are TRBV5-1 and TRBJ1-1, with 10 bases identical to TRBD1. Germline lookup yields CDR1 SGHRS and CDR2 YFSETQ. The ends lost 4 bases at V and 5 bases at J; junction bases unmatched: 5. The CDR3 has 14 amino acids. The CDR3 protein is CASSLGQGTTEAFF. The CDR3 DNA is TGCGCCAGCAGCCTGGGACAGGGGACGACTGAAGCTTTCTTT. Full variable domain (rest looked up from reference TRBV5-1 and TRBJ1-1): KAGVTQTPRYLIKTRGQQVTLSCSPISGHRSVSWYQQTPGQGLQFLFEYFSETQRNKGNFPGRFSGRQFSNSRSEMNVSTLELGDSALYLCASSLGQGTTEAFFGQGTRLTVV.

The CDR3 region is CASSKVWRQETQYF. DNA for the CDR3: TGTGCCAGCAGCAAAGTTTGGCGTCAAGAGACCCAGTACTTC. The J gene is TRBJ2-5, the V gene TRBV21-1. TRBV21-1 is noted as a pseudogene. The CDR3 extends over 14 amino acids.

This chain connects TRBV7-3 to TRBJ2-7; no clear D. Germline loops: CDR1 SGHTA, CDR2 FQGTGA. The CDR3 extends over 13 amino acids. Deletions cut 0 bases from V and 0 bases from J, with 3 bases between. The CDR3 spells CASSLTSSYEQYF. The CDR3 region has the DNA TGTGCCAGCAGCTTAACTAGCTCCTACGAGCAGTACTTC.

The chain joins TRBV19 to TRBJ2-1; D is unresolved. Germline CDR1 and CDR2: LNHDA and SQIVND (reference sequence). The CDR3 extends over 14 amino acids. Trimming removed 10 bases at V and 3 bases at J, with 16 bases between. The CDR3 DNA reads as TGTGCCACTTCGGGTGGACGGAACTACAATGAGCAGTTCTTC. Its protein is CATSGGRNYNEQFF.

The J gene is TRBJ1-1, the V gene TRBV12-5, with 7 bases fitting TRBD1. CDR1 LGHNT and CDR2 FRNRAP come from the germline V gene. CDR3 length: 14 amino acids. Trimming took 3 bases from V and 5 from J; bases not matched to a gene: 6. The CDR3 DNA sequence: TGTGCTAGTGGTTTCGGAACAGGGGAGACTGAAGCTTTCTTT. It translates to CASGFGTGETEAFF.

The V and J genes are TRBV5-6 and TRBJ2-7; D is unclear. Germline loops: CDR1 SGHDT, CDR2 YYEEEE. The V end lost 4 bases, the J end lost 5 bases, and 10 bases lay between the germline ends. The CDR3 totals 12 residues. CDR3 DNA: TGTGCCAGCAGCGAGGACCAGGACGAGCAGTACTTC. This codes for CASSEDQDEQYF. The variable domain in full, with the rest retrieved from reference TRBV5-6 and TRBJ2-7, is DAGVTQSPTHLIKTRGQQVTLRCSPKSGHDTVSWYQQALGQGPQFIFQYYEEEERQRGNFPDRFSGHQFPNYSSELNVNALLLGDSALYLCASSEDQDEQYFGPGTRLTVT.

The chain combines TRBV13 with TRBJ2-1; perhaps TRBD2 as D (6 bases). V was trimmed by 5 bases and J by 4 bases, leaving 18 bases between them. Germline V lookup: CDR1 PRHDT, CDR2 FYEKMQ (reference sequence). This CDR3 has 16 residues. CDR3 nucleotides: TGTGCCAGCAGCCCGGGCGGTAGCGGAGTTTACAATGAGCAGTTCTTC. This gives the protein CASSPGGSGVYNEQFF.

This chain connects TRBV19 to TRBJ1-4; no clear D gene. V gave up 0 bases and J gave up 0 bases, with 11 bases separating them. This CDR3 has 17 amino acids. Germline CDR1 LNHDA, CDR2 SQIVND (reference sequence). The CDR3 DNA sequence: TGTGCCAGTAGTATAGATCCCAGGTTCCCAACTAATGAAAAACTGTTTTTT. Protein sequence: CASSIDPRFPTNEKLFF.

The chain is built from TRBV28 and TRBJ1-5; possibly TRBD1 for D (6 bases). V was shortened by 10 bases and J by 2 bases, with 15 bases between the two germline ends. From germline, CDR1 is MDHEN and CDR2 SYDVKM. The CDR3 length is 14 residues. The CDR3 coding sequence is TGTGCCACCCATGGGGGGGCTCGCAATCAGCCCCAGCATTTT. This gives the protein CATHGGARNQPQHF.

The chain is built from TRBV5-4 and TRBJ1-5; D is unresolved. The CDR3 consists of 16 residues. V was clipped by 1 base and J by 0 bases, with 11 bases between them. The germline gives CDR1 SGHNT, CDR2 YYREEE (reference sequence). CDR3 protein: CASSLYRNYSNQPQHF. The CDR3 nucleotides are TGTGCCAGCAGCTTGTACAGAAACTATAGCAATCAGCCCCAGCATTTT.

The chain joins TRBV7-5 to TRBJ1-4. TRBV7-5 is noted as a pseudogene. The length of the CDR3 is 16 residues. The CDR3 DNA is TGTGTCAGAAAGGGAGGCGAGGGCTACAATAATGAAAAACTGTTTTTT. As protein: CVRKGGEGYNNEKLFF.

The chain combines TRBV11-2 with TRBJ2-3; weak D call: TRBD2 (5 bases). CDR1 and CDR2 from the germline V gene are SGHAT and FQNNGV. V lost 2 bases and J lost 3, with 15 bases in between. This CDR3 has 16 amino acids. CDR3 loop: CASSLYGRQGTDTQYF. In DNA form, the CDR3 reads TGTGCCAGCAGCTTATATGGGAGACAAGGAACAGATACGCAGTATTTT.

J is TRBJ2-7 and V is TRBV7-9; TRBD1 matches at 10 bases. There are 16 residues in the CDR3. Trimming removed 5 bases from V and 4 bases from J; junction bases left unmatched: 11. The germline CDR1 and CDR2 sequences are SEHNR and FQNEAQ (reference sequence). The CDR3: CASSPPRDRGGYEQYF. CDR3 bases: TGTGCCAGCAGCCCGCCCCGGGACAGGGGAGGGTACGAGCAGTACTTC.

The rearrangement uses TRBV4-3 and TRBJ2-6, with 8 bases aligning to TRBD2. Germline V gene data show CDR1 as LGHNA and CDR2 as YSLEER. J lost 0 bases, V lost 1 base, and 5 bases had no gene match. The CDR3 is made up of 18 amino acids. The CDR3 nucleotides are TGCGCCAGCAGCCAAGGACTAGCGTTTCTCTCTGGGGCCAACGTCCTGACTTTC. Amino acid sequence: CASSQGLAFLSGANVLTF.

This clone was counted only a few times. The chain combines TRBV6-5 with TRBJ2-2; 8 nucleotides line up with TRBD2. The junction had 4 bases not matched to a gene; V was cut back by 1 base and J by 6 bases. The CDR3 consists of 15 residues. In germline, CDR1 is MNHEY, CDR2 SVGAGI. The CDR3 nucleotides are TGTGCCAGCAGTTACTTGGCGGGAGGCCCCGGGGAGCTGTTTTTT. Protein product: CASSYLAGGPGELFF.

This chain uses TRBV6-5 with TRBJ2-7; D may be TRBD1 (5 bases). Germline values: CDR1 MNHEY, CDR2 SVGAGI. This CDR3 is built from 14 residues. Trimming took 5 bases from V and 0 from J, leaving 11 bases between them. The chain's CDR3 is CASSPRGSSYEQYF. CDR3 nucleotides: TGTGCCAGCAGTCCTAGGGGTTCCTCCTACGAGCAGTACTTC.

The V call is TRBV4-2, the J call TRBJ2-7, with D tentatively TRBD1 or TRBD2 (5 bases each). V lost 1 base and J lost 4, with 14 bases in between. CDR1 and CDR2 (germline): LGHNA, YNFKEQ. The CDR3 has 15 amino acids. In nucleotides, the CDR3 is TGTGCCAGCAGCCAAGGAGGGGTTTCGGTGTACGAGCAGTACTTC. It translates to CASSQGGVSVYEQYF.

This sequence joins TRBV6-5 and TRBJ1-1; D is uncertain. The CDR3 contains 9 residues. The V end lost 8 bases, the J end lost 7 bases, and 5 bases lay between the germline ends. The germline CDR1 and CDR2 sequences are MNHEY and SVGAGI. The CDR3 DNA follows: TGTGCCAGCGGCTATGAAGCTTTCTTT. As protein: CASGYEAFF.

J is TRBJ1-5 and V is TRBV5-6; 7 nucleotides match TRBD1. Germline lookup yields CDR1 SGHDT and CDR2 YYEEEE. Trimming at V came to 4 bases and at J to 1 base, leaving 11 bases not matched to a gene. This CDR3 is built from 17 residues. The CDR3 is CASSEQLTGYSNQPQHF. The CDR3, as DNA: TGTGCCAGCAGCGAACAATTGACAGGGTACAGCAATCAGCCCCAGCATTTT.